Each of the 10 T cell receptor beta chains below was sequenced from the same sample in a study of T cell changes during pregnancy in multiple sclerosis. The table came from immunoSEQ multiplex PCR; TCRdb's copy has only in-frame clones and leaves some out. This repertoire shows about 67,000 clones, 80% to 95% found once; its top ten account for more than 1.4%. Sequenced material: peripheral blood, taken in the second trimester of pregnancy. These TCRs come from a female donor with multiple sclerosis, enrolled in a pregnancy study.

This clone was detected only once. The rearrangement links TRBV5-6 to TRBJ1-5, with a weak D call TRBD1 (5 bases). The V and J ends lost 0 bases and 6 bases respectively, with 13 bases between them. The germline gives CDR1 SGHDT, CDR2 YYEEEE. The CDR3 is 15 amino acids. The CDR3 sequence: CASSLGRGFSQPQHF. CDR3 nucleotides: TGTGCCAGCAGCTTGGGGCGGGGGTTTAGTCAGCCCCAGCATTTT.

This chain connects TRBV7-6 to TRBJ2-2; TRBD2 matches at 13 bases. J was trimmed by 7 bases and V by 5 bases; bases with no gene match: 7. The germline gives CDR1 SGHVS, CDR2 FNYEAQ. The CDR3 extends over 16 amino acids. The CDR3 here is CASSPRTSGSGGELFF. CDR3 bases: TGTGCCAGCAGCCCTCGGACTAGCGGGAGCGGCGGGGAGCTGTTTTTT.

The chain uses TRBV2 and TRBJ1-1; maybe TRBD1 (5 bases). Germline V gene data show CDR1 as SNHLY and CDR2 as FYNNEI. V gave up 6 bases and J gave up 3 bases, with 11 bases separating them. The CDR3 runs 13 residues. Here the CDR3 reads CASRAGRDTEAFF. In DNA, the CDR3 is TGTGCCAGCAGGGCGGGACGGGACACTGAAGCTTTCTTT.

The rearrangement joins TRBV6-1 to TRBJ2-3, with D maybe TRBD2 (7 bases). Germline CDR1 MNHNS, CDR2 SASEGT. The CDR3 consists of 14 residues. Trimming shortened V by 7 bases and J by 3 bases, and 14 bases separated the two germline ends. This CDR3 reads CASTLGGETDTQYF. CDR3 DNA sequence: TGTGCCAGCACTCTAGGGGGGGAGACAGATACGCAGTATTTT.

The chain is built from TRBV19 and TRBJ2-2, with a possible D match to TRBD2 (5 bases). Trimming removed 3 bases from V and 5 bases from J, with 7 bases in between. The CDR3 contains 13 residues. The germline V gene has CDR1 LNHDA and CDR2 SQIVND (reference sequence). The CDR3 is CASSIRGTGELFF. DNA for the CDR3: TGTGCCAGTAGTATTCGGGGAACCGGGGAGCTGTTTTTT.

The V call is TRBV9, the J call TRBJ2-1; TRBD1 might be the D (5 bases). Trimming removed 0 bases at V and 7 bases at J, with 14 bases between. Germline V gene sequence: CDR1 SGDLS, CDR2 YYNGEE. The CDR3 length is 15 residues. This CDR3 reads CASSVAGSSPNEQFF. DNA for the CDR3: TGTGCCAGCAGCGTAGCAGGGTCCAGTCCAAATGAGCAGTTCTTC.

The CDR3 DNA follows: TGCAGCGGCAGGACAGGGGGTGGAGAGACCCAGTACTTC. Translating it yields CSGRTGGGETQYF. This chain uses TRBV29-1 with TRBJ2-5; TRBD1 matches 10 bases. The CDR3 runs 13 residues. After removal of 7 bases from V and 4 bases from J, the junction contained 6 bases not matched to a gene. CDR1 is SQVTM, CDR2 ANQGSEA, per germline.

This CDR3 is CASSSHGLAGGNTQYF. DNA of the CDR3: TGTGCCAGCAGCTCCCATGGACTAGCGGGGGGAAATACGCAGTATTTT. The J gene is TRBJ2-3, the V gene TRBV7-2, with TRBD2 identical over 14 bases. V shed 4 bases and J 7 bases; nucleotides not matched to a gene: 7. CDR3 length: 16 residues. Germline CDR1 is SGHTA and CDR2 is FQGNSA.

V and J are TRBV18 and TRBJ1-5; possible D gene TRBD1, 5 bases. The CDR3 spans 15 residues. The V gene's germline CDR1 is KGHSH and CDR2 LQKENI. V lost 5 bases, J lost 1 base, and 12 bases lay in between. The CDR3 DNA is TGTGCCAGCTCAGCCGACAGTTCCAGCAATCAGCCCCAGCATTTT. Its translation is CASSADSSSNQPQHF. Supplemented by reference TRBV18 and TRBJ1-5, the full variable domain reads NAGVMQNPRHLVRRRGQEARLRCSPMKGHSHVYWYRQLPEEGLKFMVYLQKENIIDESGMPKERFSAEFPKEGPSILRIQQVVRGDSAAYFCASSADSSSNQPQHFGDGTRLSIL.

This clone was seen repeatedly, ten times or more. This chain uses TRBV2 with TRBJ2-7; 8 bases line up with TRBD2. Losses at the gene ends were 2 bases for V and 6 bases for J; bases not matched to a gene: 9. The CDR3 runs to 15 residues. Per the germline V gene, CDR1 is SNHLY and CDR2 is FYNNEI. The CDR3 loop is CASSEQGGRLSEQYF. In DNA form, the CDR3 reads TGTGCCAGCAGTGAACAGGGCGGGAGGTTGTCCGAGCAGTACTTC.